Below are 18 T cell receptor beta chains sequenced from a single sample in a study of T cell responses to AZD1222 COVID-19 vaccine. Only in-frame clones appear in the TCRdb table, and some are missing; sequencing was by immunoSEQ multiplex PCR. Counted here are more than 120,000 clones, about 90% occurring once; the ten biggest clones make up about 10%. This sample comprised peripheral blood, obtained 28 days after the second AZD1222 dose. The receptors shown here come from an adult who received the AZD1222 COVID-19 vaccine.

CDR3: CASSPASTGPNTEAFF. The CDR3 DNA is TGTGCCAGCAGTCCCGCTTCGACAGGCCCGAACACTGAAGCTTTCTTT. The chain is built from TRBV28 and TRBJ1-1, with a weak D call TRBD1 (6 bases). This CDR3 spans 16 amino acids. The V end was cut by 5 bases, the J end by 1 base, with 17 bases between. Germline CDR1 reads MDHEN; CDR2 reads SYDVKM.

The rearrangement links TRBV18 to TRBJ1-5; D uncertain. Germline CDR1 and CDR2: KGHSH and LQKENI. Trimming left V 3 bases short and J 2 bases short, with 20 bases between. The CDR3 is made up of 18 amino acids. The CDR3 here is CASSPEVTQINGNQPQHF. The CDR3 nucleotides read TGTGCCAGCTCACCTGAGGTCACTCAGATCAACGGCAATCAGCCCCAGCATTTT.

V usage is TRBV7-2 and J usage is TRBJ1-1; D not certain. CDR3 length: 13 amino acids. The germline V and J ends were trimmed by 1 base and 6 bases, with 9 bases remaining between them. Germline V gene data show CDR1 as SGHTA and CDR2 as FQGNSA. The DNA of the CDR3 is TGTGCCAGCAGCTTAGAGAGCGGGTCTGAAGCTTTCTTT. Its translation is CASSLESGSEAFF.

CDR3 bases: TGCGCCAGCAGCTGGGTAGACAGGGAAGACTACAATGAGCAGTTCTTC. This translates into CASSWVDREDYNEQFF. This chain uses TRBV5-1 with TRBJ2-1, with 7 bases matching TRBD1. Looked up from germline, CDR1 is SGHRS and CDR2 is YFSETQ. The CDR3 is 16 residues long. The V and J ends lost 3 bases and 3 bases, in that order; junction bases with no gene match: 9.

The chain employs TRBV14 and TRBJ1-1; TRBD1 might be the D (5 bases). This CDR3 is built from 13 residues. Germline assignment: CDR1 SGHDN and CDR2 FVKESK. Trimming stripped 10 bases from V and 0 bases from J, with 12 bases between. The CDR3 spells CATGMRVNTEAFF. CDR3 DNA: TGTGCCACAGGGATGAGAGTGAACACTGAAGCTTTCTTT.

The chain carries TRBV19 and TRBJ1-4; D uncertain. The CDR3 length is 13 residues. Germline assignment: CDR1 LNHDA and CDR2 SQIVND (reference sequence). Trimming pared 5 bases from V and 7 bases from J, leaving 11 bases between. This CDR3 reads CASSFTEGEKLFF. As DNA, the CDR3 is TGTGCCAGTAGTTTCACGGAGGGTGAAAAACTGTTTTTT.

This clone has just one count. The rearrangement joins TRBV5-1 to TRBJ2-3, with a weak D call TRBD2 (5 bases). The CDR3 length is 16 residues. Germline CDR1 SGHRS, CDR2 YFSETQ. V gave up 0 bases and J gave up 1 base, with 12 bases separating them. In nucleotides, the CDR3 is TGCGCCAGCAGCTTGGAAATGGGGAGTGGCACAGATACGCAGTATTTT. Residues: CASSLEMGSGTDTQYF.

This clone was found once. The J gene is TRBJ1-2, the V gene TRBV19; 10 bases are a match to TRBD1. This CDR3 has 14 residues. CDR1 is LNHDA and CDR2 is SQIVND in the germline V gene (reference sequence). Unmatched junction bases numbered 8, after V lost 5 bases and J lost 8 bases. The CDR3 reads CASSLLDRGKGYTF. As DNA, the CDR3 is TGTGCCAGTAGTCTCCTGGACAGGGGGAAAGGCTACACCTTC.

The chain is built from TRBV29-1 and TRBJ1-5; D perhaps matches TRBD1 (5 bases). This CDR3 spans 13 amino acids. Trimming shortened V by 4 bases and J by 8 bases, and 15 bases separated the two germline ends. CDR1 and CDR2 (germline): SQVTM, ANQGSEA. CDR3 protein: CSVVVQDGKPQHF. The CDR3 nucleotides read TGCAGCGTTGTAGTACAGGATGGGAAGCCCCAGCATTTT.

This chain links TRBV27 with TRBJ2-3, with D perhaps TRBD1 or TRBD2 (6 bases each). Germline CDR1 reads MNHEY; CDR2 reads SMNVEV (reference sequence). The CDR3 loop spans 14 amino acids. Trimming removed 0 bases from V and 6 bases from J, with 10 bases in between. CDR3 sequence reads: CASSLSTRGDTQYF. The CDR3 region has the DNA TGTGCCAGCAGTTTATCGACTAGGGGGGATACGCAGTATTTT.

This chain connects TRBV30 to TRBJ1-6; D is perhaps TRBD1 (5 bases). Germline assignment: CDR1 GTSNPN and CDR2 SVGIG (reference sequence). The V gene lost 0 bases and the J gene lost 4 bases, with 10 bases spanning the gap. The CDR3 is made up of 15 amino acids. In DNA form, the CDR3 reads TGTGCCTGGAGTGTAGACAGTGTTTATAATTCACCCCTCCACTTT. This encodes CAWSVDSVYNSPLHF.

In nucleotides, the CDR3 is TGCGCCAGCAGCCCGGGGGGACAGAAGAACACTGAAGCTTTCTTT. Translation: CASSPGGQKNTEAFF. J is TRBJ1-1 and V is TRBV5-1, with 7 bases fitting TRBD1. The CDR3 has 15 amino acids. The V segment lost 4 bases and the J segment 1 base; nucleotides outside the gene matches: 7. Germline assignment: CDR1 SGHRS and CDR2 YFSETQ.

This chain links TRBV6-5 with TRBJ2-1, with 9 bases matching TRBD1. Germline V gene sequence: CDR1 MNHEY, CDR2 SVGAGI. The CDR3 length is 13 residues. After removal of 8 bases from V and 8 bases from J, the junction contained 7 bases not matched to a gene. The CDR3: CASVTGGEDEQFF. The CDR3 DNA reads as TGTGCCAGCGTGACAGGGGGGGAGGATGAGCAGTTCTTC.

The V gene is TRBV14, the J gene TRBJ2-3; unclear D gene. CDR1 and CDR2 from the germline V gene are SGHDN and FVKESK. This CDR3 contains 13 residues. V shed 1 base and J shed 4 bases, with 6 bases lying between them. The CDR3, as DNA: TGTGCCAGCAGCCAAGTCTTCTCAGATACGCAGTATTTT. This encodes CASSQVFSDTQYF.

This clone is termed medium-sized (0.01 to 0.1%). V is TRBV6-1 and J is TRBJ1-5; D is unresolved. Germline CDR1 is MNHNS and CDR2 is SASEGT. CDR3 size: 14 residues. Trimming shortened V by 1 base and J by 4 bases, and 8 bases separated the two germline ends. This CDR3 is CASSEGHNNQPQHF. The CDR3 DNA follows: TGTGCCAGCAGTGAAGGTCACAATAATCAGCCCCAGCATTTT.

The sample holds a few counts of this clone. V usage is TRBV3-1 (or the pseudogene TRBV3-2) and J usage is TRBJ2-1; 10 bases map to TRBD1. The CDR3 consists of 15 residues. The germline gives CDR1 LGHDT, CDR2 YNNKEL (reference sequence). Trimming cost V 4 bases and J 3 bases; bases outside gene matches: 3. The DNA for the CDR3 is TGTGCCAGCAGCCTAGGACAGGGGGGCTACAATGAGCAGTTCTTC. Protein: CASSLGQGGYNEQFF.

The J gene is TRBJ1-2, the V gene TRBV25-1; tentatively, D is TRBD1 (5 bases). Looked up from germline, CDR1 is MGHDK and CDR2 is SYGVNS. This CDR3 is built from 14 residues. The V gene lost 2 bases and the J gene lost 5 bases, with 12 bases spanning the gap. CDR3 coding DNA: TGTGCCAGCAGTGAAGCTCCAGGGTTTTATGGCTACACCTTC. Translated, it gives CASSEAPGFYGYTF.

This chain connects TRBV29-1 to TRBJ1-1; D is undetermined. V lost 7 bases and J lost 3, with 15 bases in between. This CDR3 is 13 amino acids long. Germline V lookup: CDR1 SQVTM, CDR2 ANQGSEA. DNA for the CDR3: TGCAGCGCCTTCATCCCCGGGGACACTGAAGCTTTCTTT. Translation: CSAFIPGDTEAFF.